The rows below give T cell receptor beta chains drawn from one sample of a study of T-cell memory formation after mild COVID-19. TCRdb redid the calling of the 5' RACE reads with MiXCR, one entry per CDR3 protein. This table holds approximately 450,000 distinct CDR3 sequences, roughly 18% found once. Material for sequencing was PBMCs or a T cell subset sorted from them (not recorded which). The source of these receptors is an adult woman who had mild COVID-19 (a few samples of this study predate the infection). Cell type and time point are not known. Each CDR3 is given with its conserved first and last residue. The D gene is left open where the match is weak. The size field is filled for only some rows; it gives once, few, many or a size class.

CDR3,DNA,size,D,V,J
CVSSPRGTAGETQYF,TGTGTCAGCAGCCCTCGCGGGACTGCGGGGGAGACCCAGTACTTC,-,-,TRBV9,TRBJ2-5
CASSSLAGGPGEQFF,TGTGCCAGCAGCTCACTAGCGGGAGGGCCTGGTGAGCAGTTCTTC,few,TRBD2,TRBV7-8,TRBJ2-1
CASSTSGSAQTQYF,TGTGCCAGCAGTACTAGCGGGAGCGCTCAAACGCAGTATTTT,-,TRBD2,TRBV12-3/TRBV12-4,TRBJ2-3
CASSFGGGGRAKDTQYF,TGTGCCAGCAGCTTTGGAGGCGGCGGGAGGGCCAAGGATACGCAGTATTTT,few,TRBD2,TRBV7-3,TRBJ2-3
CSSPTGELFF,TGCAGTTCTCCTACCGGGGAGCTGTTTTTT,-,-,TRBV29-1,TRBJ2-2
CASSTRDYEQYF,TGTGCCAGCAGCACACGGGATTACGAGCAGTACTTC,few,-,TRBV9,TRBJ2-7
CASSFEEGPYEQYF,TGTGCCAGCAGTTTTGAAGAGGGACCCTACGAGCAGTACTTC,few,-,TRBV12-3/TRBV12-4,TRBJ2-7
CASEGPGQRNTGELFF,TGTGCCAGCGAAGGGCCCGGACAGAGGAACACCGGGGAGCTGTTTTTT,-,-,TRBV7-8,TRBJ2-2
CASSSRPTEAFF,TGTGCCAGCTCCTCCCGTCCCACTGAAGCTTTCTTT,-,-,TRBV18,TRBJ1-1
CASSRQGSIEIVETQYF,TGTGCCAGCAGCAGACAGGGTTCGATAGAGATTGTGGAGACCCAGTACTTC,-,-,TRBV21-1,TRBJ2-5
CASTVGTGTFYEQYF,TGTGCCAGTACCGTCGGGACAGGGACTTTCTACGAGCAGTACTTC,once,TRBD1,TRBV19,TRBJ2-7
CASSYDGPSSYNEQFF,TGTGCCAGCAGTTACGACGGGCCCAGCTCCTACAATGAGCAGTTCTTC,-,-,TRBV6-5,TRBJ2-1
CASSRGQGGTGELFF,TGTGCCAGCAGCAGGGGACAGGGAGGTACCGGGGAGCTGTTTTTT,-,TRBD1,TRBV14,TRBJ2-2
CSVRYSTEAFF,TGCAGCGTTCGATATAGTACTGAAGCTTTCTTT,-,-,TRBV29-1,TRBJ1-1
CASSLRLAGLRSTDTQYF,TGTGCCAGCAGCTTGAGGCTAGCGGGGCTGCGGAGCACAGATACGCAGTATTTT,few,TRBD2,TRBV5-4,TRBJ2-3
CASSFQGNEKLFF,TGTGCCAGCAGTTTCCAGGGGAATGAAAAACTGTTTTTT,-,-,TRBV28,TRBJ1-4
CASSSGTGLTDTQYF,TGTGCCAGCAGCTCCGGGACAGGGCTGACAGATACGCAGTATTTT,few,TRBD1,TRBV7-3,TRBJ2-3
CASSLHGGEQFF,TGTGCCAGCAGCTTACACGGGGGTGAGCAGTTCTTC,-,-,TRBV7-3,TRBJ2-1